This paragraph reports one T cell receptor beta chain. The assay was immunoSEQ multiplex PCR, and TCRdb's table has in-frame clones only and misses some. The table includes over 85,000 clones, around 87% detected once. These data originate in a study of blood T cell repertoires in COVID-19. The CDR3 contains 13 residues. Trimming cost V 0 bases and J 10 bases, with 10 bases left between them. Looked up from germline, CDR1 is MGHRA and CDR2 is YSYEKL. The TCR comes from a human donor with acute or convalescent COVID-19. The donor label of this sample is uncertain. The sample comprised peripheral blood. This chain links TRBV4-1 with TRBJ2-1; D is perhaps TRBD1 (5 bases). The DNA of the CDR3 is TGCGCCAGCAGCCAAGAGAGACAGCTCGAGCAGTTCTTC. It translates to CASSQERQLEQFF.